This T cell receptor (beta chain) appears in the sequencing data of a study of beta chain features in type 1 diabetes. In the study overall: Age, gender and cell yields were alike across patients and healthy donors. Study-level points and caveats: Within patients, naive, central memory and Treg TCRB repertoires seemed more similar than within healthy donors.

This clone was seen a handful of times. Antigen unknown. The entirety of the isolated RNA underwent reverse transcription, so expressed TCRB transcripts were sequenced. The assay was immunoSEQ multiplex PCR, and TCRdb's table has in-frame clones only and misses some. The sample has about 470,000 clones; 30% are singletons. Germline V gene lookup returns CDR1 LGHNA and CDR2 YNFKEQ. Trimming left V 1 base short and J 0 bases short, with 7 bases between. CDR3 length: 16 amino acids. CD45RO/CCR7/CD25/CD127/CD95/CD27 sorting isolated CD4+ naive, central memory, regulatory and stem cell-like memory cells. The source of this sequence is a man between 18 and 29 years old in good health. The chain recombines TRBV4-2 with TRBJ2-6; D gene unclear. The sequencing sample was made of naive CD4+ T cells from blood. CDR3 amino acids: CASSQASSSGANVLTF. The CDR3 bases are TGTGCCAGCAGCCAAGCTTCCAGCTCTGGGGCCAACGTCCTGACTTTC.